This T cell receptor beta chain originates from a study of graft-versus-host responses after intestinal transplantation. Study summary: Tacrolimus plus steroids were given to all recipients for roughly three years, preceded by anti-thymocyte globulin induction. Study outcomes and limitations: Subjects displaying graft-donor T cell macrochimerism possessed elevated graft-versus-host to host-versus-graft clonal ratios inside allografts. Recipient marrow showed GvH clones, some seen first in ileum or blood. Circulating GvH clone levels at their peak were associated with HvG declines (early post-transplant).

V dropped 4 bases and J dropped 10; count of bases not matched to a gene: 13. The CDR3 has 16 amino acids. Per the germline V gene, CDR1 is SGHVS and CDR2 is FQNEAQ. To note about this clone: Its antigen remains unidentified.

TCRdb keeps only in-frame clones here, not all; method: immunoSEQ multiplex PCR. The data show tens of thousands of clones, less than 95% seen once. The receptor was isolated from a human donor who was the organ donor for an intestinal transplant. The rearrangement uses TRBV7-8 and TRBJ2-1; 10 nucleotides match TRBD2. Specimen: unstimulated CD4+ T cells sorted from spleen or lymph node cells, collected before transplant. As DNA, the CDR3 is TGTGCCAGCAGCTCACCGAGCGGGGGGGTTACATTGGAGCAGTTCTTC. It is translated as CASSSPSGGVTLEQFF.